Below, 3 T cell receptor beta chains from the same sample are listed, as sequenced in a study of regulatory T cells. Study-level results: In CD3G-deficient patients, conventional CD4+ T cells were enriched for hydrophobic CDR3 residues at positions 6 and 7.

Their cognate antigens are unknown. The PCR used 52 TRBV and 13 TRBJ primers. Clones were sequenced by immunoSEQ multiplex PCR, and TCRdb holds only the in-frame ones, with some missing. The table has 30,000 to 40,000 clones, about 91% seen once. The sample was conventional CD4+ T cells sorted from blood. Receptors were obtained from a person between 18 and 30 years old with CD3G deficiency.

The chain joins TRBV11-2 to TRBJ1-2; maybe TRBD1 (5 bases). Trimming shortened V by 6 bases and J by 0 bases, and 11 bases separated the two germline ends. Germline CDR1 is SGHAT and CDR2 is FQNNGV. This CDR3 region has 14 residues. The CDR3 sequence is CASSPGLTNYGYTF. The CDR3 bases are TGTGCCAGCAGTCCGGGGCTCACTAACTATGGCTACACCTTC.

The chain links TRBV6-5 to TRBJ1-2; no firm D call. V lost 3 bases and J lost 4, with 9 bases in between. Germline CDR1 is MNHEY and CDR2 is SVGAGI. The CDR3 is 13 amino acids. The CDR3: CASSYTRGYGYTF. CDR3 DNA: TGTGCCAGCAGTTATACCCGCGGCTATGGCTACACCTTC.

This rearrangement joins TRBV5-1 to TRBJ1-3; D gene uncertain. This CDR3 spans 13 amino acids. V lost 4 bases, J lost 4 bases, and 9 bases lay in between. From germline, CDR1 is SGHRS and CDR2 YFSETQ. In nucleotides, the CDR3 is TGCGCCAGCAGCACTGAATGGGGAAACACCATATATTTT. This gives the protein CASSTEWGNTIYF.